Listed below are T cell receptor beta chains from one sample, sequenced in a study of T cell responses to AZD1222 COVID-19 vaccine. Libraries were prepared by immunoSEQ multiplex PCR; TCRdb keeps only in-frame clonotypes and omits some of them. The sample lists 90,000 to 130,000 clones, about 87% seen once, with over 1.5% in the top ten. Sequencing was performed on peripheral blood, taken on day 0 of AZD1222 vaccination. The receptors here all came from an adult in good health. Both conserved end residues are part of each CDR3. The order of the fields is D gene, clone size, J gene, V gene, CDR3 protein, CDR3 DNA. A D gene is named only where the DNA matches it firmly. The size entry is marked missing in some rows and otherwise reads once, few, many or a size class.

-,-,TRBJ2-7,TRBV6-5,CASSSSGPSYEQYF,-
TRBD1,-,TRBJ2-2,TRBV14,CASSRLGTAWGSGELFF,TGTGCCAGCAGCCGACTTGGGACAGCCTGGGGGTCCGGGGAGCTGTTTTTT
-,-,TRBJ1-3,TRBV4-1,CASSPIRGSPGNTIYF,TGCGCCAGCAGCCCGATCCGAGGCTCCCCTGGAAACACCATATATTTT
TRBD2,-,TRBJ2-2,TRBV5-1,CASSRTSGANTGELFF,TGCGCCAGCAGCCGGACTAGCGGGGCGAACACCGGGGAGCTGTTTTTT
-,-,TRBJ2-7,TRBV11-2,CASSSSRGGEQYF,TGTGCCAGCAGCTCGTCGAGGGGGGGAGAGCAGTACTTC
-,-,TRBJ1-2,TRBV28,CASSLARTSHGYTF,TGTGCCAGCAGTTTAGCCAGGACGTCCCATGGCTACACCTTC
-,-,TRBJ1-2,TRBV10-1,CASSESYAGLGGYTF,TGCGCCAGCAGTGAGTCTTACGCGGGACTGGGTGGCTACACCTTC
-,-,TRBJ2-2,TRBV11-2,CASSLVGGELFF,TGTGCCAGCAGCTTAGTAGGCGGGGAGCTGTTTTTT
TRBD1,-,TRBJ1-2,TRBV4-1,CASSQGTGLGGYTF,TGCGCCAGCAGCCAAGGGACAGGGTTGGGGGGCTACACCTTC
-,once,TRBJ2-7,TRBV21-1,CASSNSRGPYEQYF,TGTGCCAGCAGCAACTCGCGGGGACCCTACGAGCAGTACTTC
-,few,TRBJ1-2,TRBV27,CASSLEGISNYGYTF,TGTGCCAGCAGTTTGGAAGGAATATCTAACTATGGCTACACCTTC
TRBD1,-,TRBJ1-2,TRBV18,CASSLAGTGRGYTF,TGTGCCAGCTCATTGGCAGGGACAGGCCGTGGCTACACCTTC
-,-,TRBJ2-7,TRBV5-1,CASSSTRPGYEQYF,TGCGCCAGCAGCTCTACACGGCCTGGCTACGAGCAGTACTTC
-,-,TRBJ1-4,TRBV5-5,CASSLTEKLFF,TGTGCCAGCAGCTTAACTGAAAAACTGTTTTTT
-,-,TRBJ1-1,TRBV7-9,CASSFGTEAFF,TGTGCCAGCAGCTTCGGCACTGAAGCTTTCTTT
-,-,TRBJ1-1,TRBV30,CAWGTRASTEAFF,TGTGCCTGGGGTACCCGGGCGAGCACTGAAGCTTTCTTT
-,-,TRBJ1-4,TRBV7-9,CASSWPRLHKSYEKLFF,TGTGCCAGCAGCTGGCCCCGGCTACACAAATCCTATGAAAAACTGTTTTTT
-,-,TRBJ1-1,TRBV7-8,CASSLGSWGVEAFF,TGTGCCAGCAGCTTAGGGTCCTGGGGCGTTGAAGCTTTCTTT
-,-,TRBJ1-1,TRBV6-5,CASDEGGRTTEAFF,TGTGCCAGCGACGAAGGAGGGCGGACCACTGAAGCTTTCTTT
TRBD1,-,TRBJ2-3,TRBV5-6,CASSAGQATDTQYF,TGTGCCAGCAGCGCGGGACAGGCCACAGATACGCAGTATTTT
-,-,TRBJ1-5,TRBV30,CAWSGTGRQPQHF,TGTGCCTGGAGTGGAACAGGGAGGCAGCCCCAGCATTTT
TRBD2,-,TRBJ2-5,TRBV5-5,CASSPGLAGDKETQYF,TGTGCCAGCAGCCCGGGACTAGCGGGGGACAAAGAGACCCAGTACTTC
-,once,TRBJ2-3,TRBV6-2/TRBV6-3,CASSYSETDTQYF,TGTGCCAGCAGTTACTCGGAAACAGATACGCAGTATTTT
-,-,TRBJ1-2,TRBV19,CASYDRSGDGGYTF,TGTGCCAGTTATGACCGATCCGGGGATGGTGGCTACACCTTC
TRBD1,-,TRBJ2-7,TRBV6-5,CASSLRQGPTYEQYF,TGTGCCAGCAGCCTTCGACAGGGACCGACCTACGAGCAGTACTTC
-,-,TRBJ1-3,TRBV28,CASSLDRSSGNTIYF,TGTGCCAGCAGCCTGGACCGGAGCTCTGGAAACACCATATATTTT
-,-,TRBJ1-2,TRBV7-9,CASSLVDFYGYTF,TGTGCCAGCAGCTTAGTGGACTTCTATGGCTACACCTTC
TRBD1,-,TRBJ1-5,TRBV24-1,CATSDPLTGDGQPQHF,TGTGCCACCAGTGACCCACTCACAGGGGATGGCCAGCCCCAGCATTTT
-,-,TRBJ1-2,TRBV5-4,CASSPGHGPRDYGYTF,TGTGCCAGCAGCCCGGGCCACGGCCCAAGGGACTATGGCTACACCTTC
TRBD1,-,TRBJ1-1,TRBV9,CASSPGGTGREKAFF,TGTGCCAGCAGCCCTGGAGGGACAGGGCGGGAGAAAGCTTTCTTT
-,-,TRBJ1-1,TRBV6-6,CASSVGAGGPEAFF,TGTGCCAGCTCCGTGGGGGCGGGAGGGCCTGAAGCTTTCTTT
-,-,TRBJ2-1,TRBV11-2,CAQRAGNEQFF,TGTGCCCAACGGGCGGGGAATGAGCAGTTCTTC
TRBD2,-,TRBJ2-7,TRBV10-2,CASAAGRAYEQYF,TGCGCCAGCGCGGCGGGGAGGGCCTACGAGCAGTACTTC
TRBD2,-,TRBJ2-6,TRBV14,CASSQEPGGVIGANVLTF,TGTGCCAGCAGCCAAGAGCCCGGGGGGGTGATCGGGGCCAACGTCCTGACTTTC
TRBD1,-,TRBJ1-2,TRBV2,CASSGNRQGTNYGYTF,TGTGCCAGCAGTGGGAACCGACAGGGAACAAACTATGGCTACACCTTC
TRBD2,-,TRBJ2-7,TRBV2,CASSEVDWASGRDEQYF,TGTGCCAGCAGTGAAGTCGATTGGGCTAGCGGGAGAGACGAGCAGTACTTC
-,-,TRBJ2-7,TRBV3-1/TRBV3-2,CASSQFYEQYF,TGTGCCAGCAGCCAATTCTACGAGCAGTACTTC
-,-,TRBJ1-1,TRBV10-2,CASSGGSATEAFF,TGCGCCAGCAGTGGAGGGTCGGCCACTGAAGCTTTCTTT
TRBD1,once,TRBJ1-1,TRBV25-1,CASSDPTGGSTEAFF,TGTGCCAGCAGTGACCCAACAGGGGGGAGCACTGAAGCTTTCTTT
TRBD2,-,TRBJ2-3,TRBV5-1,CASSLAAGGPDTQYF,TGCGCCAGCAGCTTGGCCGCGGGGGGCCCAGATACGCAGTATTTT
-,-,TRBJ2-1,TRBV19,CASSIDVFGLEQFF,TGTGCCAGTAGTATAGATGTATTCGGACTTGAGCAGTTCTTC
-,-,TRBJ1-1,TRBV5-1,CASSLAGQGAEAFF,TGCGCCAGCAGCTTGGCAGGGCAAGGGGCTGAAGCTTTCTTT
-,-,TRBJ2-7,TRBV28,CASSLGTRRGEQYF,TGTGCCAGCAGTCTAGGGACACGGCGGGGCGAGCAGTACTTC
TRBD1,once,TRBJ1-2,TRBV2,CASRPGGYGYTF,TGTGCCAGCAGGCCAGGGGGGTATGGCTACACCTTC
TRBD2,-,TRBJ2-1,TRBV29-1,CSVVTRGGATYNEQFF,TGCAGCGTTGTAACTCGCGGGGGAGCCACCTACAATGAGCAGTTCTTC
-,few,TRBJ1-4,TRBV12-3/TRBV12-4,CASSDRFLEKLFF,TGTGCCAGCAGTGACAGGTTTTTGGAAAAACTGTTTTTT
-,-,TRBJ1-4,TRBV19,CASSFRQSGEKLFF,TGTGCCAGTAGTTTTAGGCAATCTGGAGAAAAACTGTTTTTT
TRBD1,-,TRBJ2-7,TRBV30,CAWTAYPGGSYEQYF,TGTGCCTGGACGGCCTACCCAGGGGGCTCCTACGAGCAGTACTTC
-,-,TRBJ2-1,TRBV6-5,CASRTNNEQFF,TGTGCCAGCAGGACCAACAATGAGCAGTTCTTC